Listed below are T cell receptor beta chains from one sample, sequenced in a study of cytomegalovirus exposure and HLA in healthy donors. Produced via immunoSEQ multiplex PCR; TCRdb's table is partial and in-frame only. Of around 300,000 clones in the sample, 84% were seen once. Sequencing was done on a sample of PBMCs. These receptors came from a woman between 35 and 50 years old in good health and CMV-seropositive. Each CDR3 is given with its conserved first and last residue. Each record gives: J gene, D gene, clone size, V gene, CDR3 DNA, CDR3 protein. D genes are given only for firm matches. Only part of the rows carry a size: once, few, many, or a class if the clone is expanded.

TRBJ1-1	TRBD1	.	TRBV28	TGTGCCAGTGGGACAGGGGGAATACCTGAGAACACTGAAGCTTTCTTT	CASGTGGIPENTEAFF
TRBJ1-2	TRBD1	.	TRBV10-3	TGTGCCACAAATGGACAGGAGAACTATGGCTACACCTTC	CATNGQENYGYTF
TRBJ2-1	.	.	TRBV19	TGTGCCAGCAGAAGGACAGCCTTGGCGGGGAGGGCCAGGGAAGAGCAGTTCTTC	CASRRTALAGRAREEQFF
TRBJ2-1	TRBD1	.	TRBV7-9	TGTGCCAGCAGCCAATCCGTAAGCGGCGGGGACAGGGGCTACAATGAGCAGTTCTTC	CASSQSVSGGDRGYNEQFF
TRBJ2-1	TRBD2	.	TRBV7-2	TGTGCCAGCAGCACGGTCCCCACTAGCGGGATGGCCTCCTACAATGAGCAGTTCTTC	CASSTVPTSGMASYNEQFF
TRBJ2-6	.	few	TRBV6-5	TGTGCCAGCAGGATACCAGGGGCCAACGGCCTGACTTTC	CASRIPGANGLTF
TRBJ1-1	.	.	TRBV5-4	TGTGCCAGCAGCGTAATGGGCCCGAACACTGAAGCTTTCTTT	CASSVMGPNTEAFF
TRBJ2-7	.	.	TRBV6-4	TGTGCCAGCCATACAGGGTTCCACGAGCAGTACTTC	CASHTGFHEQYF
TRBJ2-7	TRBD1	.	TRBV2	TGTGCCAGCAGTCGCGACAGGGGGAGCCTCTACGAGCAGTACTTC	CASSRDRGSLYEQYF
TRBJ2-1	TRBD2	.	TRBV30	TGTGCCCGGGAGCTCGGCGGGGGGTACAATGAGCAGTTCTTC	CARELGGGYNEQFF
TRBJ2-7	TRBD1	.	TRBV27	TGTGCCAGCAGTTCACACGGGACAGACGAGCAGTACTTC	CASSSHGTDEQYF
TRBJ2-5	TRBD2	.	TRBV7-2	TGTGCCAGCAGCTTAGGGTCTAGCGGGAGGAGCTTTGTAGAGACCCAGTACTTC	CASSLGSSGRSFVETQYF